The 10 T cell receptor beta chains listed next were all sequenced from one sample in a study of long-term antiretroviral therapy in people with HIV (dated by TCRdb to 2021 to 2024). The immunoSEQ hsTCRB v3.0 assay was used at survey level resolution to sequence the TRB variable region. TCRdb limited this immuneACCESS table to in-frame rearrangements with V and J called. A share of clones is missing; checked studies link under half to unresolved V genes, and the rest is unexplained. In this sample the table shows under 30,000 clones, 80% of which occur a single time. Roughly 7.5% of the sample lies in the top ten. The sequences come from unsorted PBMCs, collected 0.3 years after starting antiretroviral therapy. The receptors shown here come from a man aged 35 to 55 with HIV.

V gene TRBV18 combines with J gene TRBJ2-3; the D gene is possibly TRBD2 (7 bases). The germline V gene has CDR1 KGHSH and CDR2 LQKENI. V lost 4 bases and J lost 6, with 20 bases in between. CDR3 length equals 16 residues. The CDR3 bases are TGTGCCAGCTCACGTTCAAGGGGGGGTTCCTCGGATACGCAGTATTTT. Protein: CASSRSRGGSSDTQYF.

The chain carries TRBV6-6 and TRBJ2-3, with D unclear. Germline CDR1 is MNHNY and CDR2 is SVGAGI (reference sequence). The ends were cut back, 4 bases at V and 6 bases at J, with 5 bases in the middle. This CDR3 has 11 residues. The DNA of the CDR3 is TGTGCCAGCAGTTCGCGGGATACGCAGTATTTT. This sequence encodes CASSSRDTQYF.

The gene calls are TRBV7-2 and TRBJ2-7, with TRBD1 identical over 7 bases. The length of the CDR3 is 13 residues. V lost 4 bases, J lost 1 base, and 1 base stayed unmatched. Germline CDR1 SGHTA, CDR2 FQGNSA. The CDR3 bases are TGTGCCAGCAGCTCGACAGGGTCCTACGAGCAGTACTTC. Translating it yields CASSSTGSYEQYF.

The CDR3 protein is CASSLAQGRSDTQYF. DNA for the CDR3: TGTGCCAGCAGTTTAGCCCAGGGGCGGTCAGATACGCAGTATTTT. The chain joins TRBV28 to TRBJ2-3; perhaps TRBD1 as D (6 bases). This CDR3 region has 15 residues. V was trimmed by 2 bases and J by 4 bases, leaving 13 bases between them. Germline CDR1 reads MDHEN; CDR2 reads SYDVKM.

This chain uses TRBV19 with TRBJ1-5; D remains ambiguous. Germline CDR1 reads LNHDA; CDR2 reads SQIVND (reference sequence). V lost 3 bases to trimming and J lost 6 bases, with 9 bases between them. This CDR3 is 13 amino acids long. CDR3 sequence reads: CASSIASGQPQHF. The DNA for the CDR3 is TGTGCCAGTAGTATCGCATCTGGTCAGCCCCAGCATTTT.

The rearrangement joins TRBV7-2 to TRBJ2-1; 7 positions match TRBD2. The CDR3 spans 15 residues. V was pared by 4 bases and J by 9 bases, with 12 bases of the junction left unmatched. Germline CDR1 is SGHTA and CDR2 is FQGNSA. The DNA for the CDR3 is TGTGCCAGCAGCTCTAGTCGTGCGGGAGTTGGTGAGCAGTTCTTC. It specifies CASSSSRAGVGEQFF.

The CDR3 is CASSSPTERDYNEQFF. Here the CDR3 DNA reads TGTGCCAGCAGCTCGCCGACTGAAAGGGACTACAATGAGCAGTTCTTC. The chain couples TRBV5-4 to TRBJ2-1; D uncertain. The CDR3 loop spans 16 amino acids. The V gene's germline CDR1 is SGHNT and CDR2 YYREEE (reference sequence). Between the trimmed V and J ends, which lost 3 bases and 3 bases, there was a span of 16 bases.

This clone has more than one count but fewer than ten. The V and J genes are TRBV29-1 and TRBJ2-1; TRBD2 agrees at 8 bases. Germline V gene lookup returns CDR1 SQVTM and CDR2 ANQGSEA. The CDR3 has 13 residues. V lost 5 bases, J lost 4 bases, and 4 bases stayed unmatched. The chain's CDR3 is CSVPQREYNEQFF. Written as DNA, the CDR3 is TGCAGCGTTCCCCAGCGGGAGTACAATGAGCAGTTCTTC.

This chain uses TRBV6-6 with TRBJ2-2; D unresolved. This CDR3 comprises 16 residues. Germline-derived CDR1 and CDR2 are MNHNY and SVGAGI (reference sequence). The V end lost 1 base, the J end lost 1 base, and 10 bases lay between the germline ends. The CDR3 coding sequence is TGTGCCAGCAGTTACTTCGACGTAGGGAACACCGGGGAGCTGTTTTTT. It translates to CASSYFDVGNTGELFF.

The J gene is TRBJ1-2, the V gene TRBV27, with TRBD1 matching 8 bases. The CDR3 is made up of 14 amino acids. Germline trimming cut 5 bases from V and 4 bases from J; bases unmatched to any gene: 6. Germline V gene lookup returns CDR1 MNHEY and CDR2 SMNVEV (reference sequence). The CDR3 DNA is TGTGCCAGCAGTAGGGCAGGGGGCATCTATGGCTACACCTTC. It translates to CASSRAGGIYGYTF.